Below are 32 T cell receptor beta chains sequenced from a single sample in a study of T cell responses to AZD1222 COVID-19 vaccine. The method was immunoSEQ multiplex PCR; TCRdb's version includes in-frame clones alone and lacks a portion of them. The sample has about 85,000 clones, approximately 86% seen once. Sequenced here: peripheral blood, sampled on day 0 of AZD1222 vaccination. The receptors here all came from an adult in good health.

The CDR3 DNA follows: TGTGCCAGTAGCAGGACAAGCGAGCAGGCAACCCAGTACTTC. Its translation: CASSRTSEQATQYF. The chain has TRBV19 and TRBJ2-5, with D tentatively TRBD1 (5 bases). This CDR3 is 14 amino acids long. V was pared by 6 bases and J by 8 bases, with 19 bases between. CDR1 and CDR2 from the germline V gene are LNHDA and SQIVND (reference sequence).

The gene calls are TRBV7-3 and TRBJ2-2, with a tentative D call TRBD2 (5 bases). V shed 0 bases and J shed 9 bases, with 5 bases lying between them. The CDR3 loop spans 12 amino acids. Germline values: CDR1 SGHTA, CDR2 FQGTGA. DNA for the CDR3: TGTGCCAGCAGCTTAACCGGGAGGGAGCTGTTTTTT. It encodes CASSLTGRELFF.

The chain is built from TRBV19 and TRBJ2-1, with TRBD2 matching over 11 bases. Trimming cost V 4 bases and J 6 bases; bases outside gene matches: 5. Germline V CDR1 and CDR2: LNHDA, SQIVND (reference sequence). This CDR3 has 15 amino acids. The CDR3 sequence is CASSTIAGGLNEQFF. Here the CDR3 DNA reads TGTGCCAGTAGTACCATAGCGGGAGGGCTCAATGAGCAGTTCTTC.

The chain recombines TRBV19 with TRBJ2-1, with 7 bases matching TRBD1. CDR3 length equals 15 residues. V shed 5 bases, J shed 4 bases, and the junction held 8 bases outside the gene matches. Germline assignment: CDR1 LNHDA and CDR2 SQIVND (reference sequence). The CDR3 region has the DNA TGTGCCAGTAGTCCACAGGGGAGCCTATACAATGAGCAGTTCTTC. Amino acid sequence: CASSPQGSLYNEQFF.

The chain joins TRBV4-2 to TRBJ2-1; 8 nucleotides line up with TRBD2. The V segment lost 0 bases and the J segment 4 bases; nucleotides outside the gene matches: 2. Per the germline V gene, CDR1 is LGHNA and CDR2 is YNFKEQ. The CDR3 loop spans 15 amino acids. The CDR3 DNA sequence: TGTGCCAGCAGCCAAGATTCGGGAGGGTACAATGAGCAGTTCTTC. Amino acids: CASSQDSGGYNEQFF.

This chain joins TRBV7-2 and TRBJ2-1, with D perhaps being TRBD1 or TRBD2 (5 bases each). Between the trimmed V and J ends, which lost 0 bases and 2 bases, there was a span of 8 bases. CDR1 and CDR2 (germline): SGHTA, FQGNSA. There are 15 residues in the CDR3. CDR3 sequence: CASSLAEDTYNEQFF. The DNA of the CDR3 is TGTGCCAGCAGCTTAGCGGAGGACACCTACAATGAGCAGTTCTTC.

This clone was picked up one time. The V and J genes are TRBV4-2 and TRBJ1-2; D may be TRBD1 (5 bases). V gave up 2 bases and J gave up 0 bases, with 10 bases separating them. The CDR3 has 15 amino acids. Germline CDR1 reads LGHNA; CDR2 reads YNFKEQ. CDR3 sequence: CASSQPRGPNYGYTF. CDR3 in DNA: TGTGCCAGCAGCCAACCGCGGGGCCCTAACTATGGCTACACCTTC.

This chain links TRBV3-1 (or the pseudogene TRBV3-2) with TRBJ1-1; D call uncertain. The CDR3 has 13 amino acids. CDR1 and CDR2 (germline): LGHDT, YNNKEL (reference sequence). V lost 5 bases and J 0 bases, leaving 7 bases between the germline ends. The CDR3 nucleotides read TGTGCCAGCAGCGTTAAGGTGAACACTGAAGCTTTCTTT. Its protein is CASSVKVNTEAFF.

This chain links TRBV6-6 with TRBJ2-3; unclear D gene. V was shortened by 6 bases and J by 0 bases, with 16 bases between the two germline ends. The CDR3 runs to 16 residues. The germline CDR1 and CDR2 sequences are MNHNY and SVGAGI (reference sequence). CDR3 nucleotide sequence: TGTGCCAGCAGCCCCGGTGGGTTCGGAAGCACAGATACGCAGTATTTT. Amino acid sequence: CASSPGGFGSTDTQYF.

V gene TRBV3-1 (or the pseudogene TRBV3-2) combines with J gene TRBJ2-1; 8 bases are shared with TRBD1. CDR1 is LGHDT, CDR2 YNNKEL, per germline (reference sequence). The ends lost 3 bases at V and 5 bases at J; junction bases unmatched: 9. The CDR3 sequence is 16 residues long. The CDR3 nucleotides read TGTGCCAGCAGCCACCAAGGATACAGGGGGAACAATGAGCAGTTCTTC. It translates to CASSHQGYRGNNEQFF.

This clone was seen a single time. The CDR3 spells CASTYRTGKGYTF. CDR3 nucleotide sequence: TGTGCCAGCACCTACAGGACAGGAAAGGGCTACACCTTC. The rearrangement uses TRBV12-3 or TRBV12-4 and TRBJ1-2, with 7 positions matching TRBD1. V shed 7 bases, J shed 8 bases, and the junction held 10 bases outside the gene matches. The CDR3 contains 13 residues.

This sequence joins TRBV5-4 and TRBJ2-1; possible D gene TRBD1, 6 bases. This CDR3 has 14 residues. V lost 4 bases and J 1 base, leaving 9 bases between the germline ends. The germline CDR1 and CDR2 sequences are SGHNT and YYREEE (reference sequence). The CDR3 nucleotides read TGTGCCAGCAGCAAACAGGGTTCCTACAATGAGCAGTTCTTC. Translated, it gives CASSKQGSYNEQFF.

J is TRBJ2-5 and V is TRBV5-1; TRBD2 is a possible D gene (6 bases). From germline, CDR1 is SGHRS and CDR2 YFSETQ. This CDR3 has 16 residues. Trimming cost V 1 base and J 3 bases, with 16 bases left between them. The CDR3 reads CASSLWGTGTEETQYF. For the CDR3, the DNA is TGCGCCAGCAGCTTGTGGGGGACTGGGACGGAAGAGACCCAGTACTTC.

The V and J genes are TRBV11-3 and TRBJ2-1, with 9 bases lining up with TRBD2. The V and J ends lost 5 bases and 3 bases, in that order; junction bases with no gene match: 8. Germline V gene lookup returns CDR1 SGHNT and CDR2 YENEEA. The CDR3 totals 16 residues. CDR3 DNA sequence: TGTGCCAGCAGCACTAGCGGGCCTGGGGGCTACAATGAGCAGTTCTTC. The encoded protein is CASSTSGPGGYNEQFF.

This sequence joins TRBV13 and TRBJ1-2; D may be TRBD1 (6 bases). This CDR3 comprises 15 residues. Between the trimmed V and J ends, which lost 2 bases and 2 bases, there was a span of 12 bases. The germline gives CDR1 PRHDT, CDR2 FYEKMQ (reference sequence). This CDR3 is CASSLIGQLNYGYTF. Here the CDR3 DNA reads TGTGCCAGCAGCTTAATAGGACAGTTAAACTATGGCTACACCTTC.

This chain uses TRBV4-1 with TRBJ2-5; 11 bases align to TRBD2. Germline CDR1 and CDR2: MGHRA and YSYEKL. The CDR3 runs to 15 residues. The junction had 2 bases not matched to a gene; V was cut back by 2 bases and J by 3 bases. The CDR3 loop is CASSQTGLAEETQYF. The CDR3 nucleotides read TGCGCCAGCAGCCAAACGGGACTAGCGGAAGAGACCCAGTACTTC.

The chain couples TRBV3-1 (or the pseudogene TRBV3-2) to TRBJ2-1; 14 bases line up with TRBD2. CDR3 length: 20 amino acids. Germline-derived CDR1 and CDR2 are LGHDT and YNNKEL (reference sequence). The V gene end was trimmed by 0 bases and the J gene end by 5 bases; junction bases not matched to a gene: 12. This chain's CDR3 is CASSQEPGTSGRGSDNEQFF. The CDR3, as DNA: TGTGCCAGCAGCCAAGAACCTGGGACTAGCGGGAGAGGAAGCGACAATGAGCAGTTCTTC.

The rearrangement links TRBV12-3 or TRBV12-4 to TRBJ2-3; D gene ambiguous. The CDR3 has 11 amino acids. V lost 6 bases and J 7 bases, leaving 8 bases between the germline ends. The CDR3 coding sequence is TGTGCCAGCAGCCCCCGGCATACGCAGTATTTT. Protein product: CASSPRHTQYF.

The chain couples TRBV19 to TRBJ2-2; no reliable D call. Germline assignment: CDR1 LNHDA and CDR2 SQIVND (reference sequence). The CDR3 runs to 14 residues. The ends were cut back, 5 bases at V and 0 bases at J, with 7 bases in the middle. The CDR3 DNA reads as TGTGCCAGTAGTCGCGGTTCGAACACCGGGGAGCTGTTTTTT. Protein: CASSRGSNTGELFF.

The J gene is TRBJ2-7, the V gene TRBV30, with 8 bases fitting TRBD1. This CDR3 region has 16 residues. V was pared by 3 bases and J by 0 bases, with 10 bases of the junction left unmatched. Looked up from germline, CDR1 is GTSNPN and CDR2 is SVGIG (reference sequence). The DNA for the CDR3 is TGTGCCTGGAGGAGGACAGGGCCCTTCCTCTCCTACGAGCAGTACTTC. The encoded protein is CAWRRTGPFLSYEQYF.

This rearrangement joins TRBV5-8 to TRBJ2-1, with 10 bases lining up with TRBD2. This CDR3 comprises 15 residues. Looked up from germline, CDR1 is SGHTS and CDR2 is YDEGEE. J lost 9 bases, V lost 0 bases, and 6 bases had no gene match. CDR3 sequence: CASSLGLAGVIEQFF. CDR3 coding DNA: TGTGCCAGCAGCTTGGGGCTAGCGGGAGTTATTGAGCAGTTCTTC.

This chain connects TRBV2 to TRBJ1-4; a possible D gene is TRBD1 (5 bases). Germline loops: CDR1 SNHLY, CDR2 FYNNEI. V was trimmed by 4 bases and J by 8 bases, leaving 23 bases between them. This CDR3 contains 17 residues. The CDR3 spells CASSGSKGRIMNEKLFF. The CDR3 DNA sequence: TGTGCCAGCAGTGGATCGAAGGGGAGGATAATGAACGAAAAACTGTTTTTT.

This chain joins TRBV19 and TRBJ1-2; D not certain. The V and J ends lost 5 bases and 7 bases respectively, with 8 bases between them. This CDR3 has 11 residues. The germline V gene has CDR1 LNHDA and CDR2 SQIVND (reference sequence). Here the CDR3 reads CASSQDRGYTF. The CDR3 DNA is TGTGCCAGTAGTCAGGACCGTGGCTACACCTTC.

This clone was recorded a few times. The genes are TRBV4-3 and TRBJ1-1; TRBD1 is a possible D gene (5 bases). CDR1 and CDR2 (germline): LGHNA, YSLEER. CDR3 length: 12 amino acids. Trimming cost V 4 bases and J 8 bases, with 11 bases left between them. In nucleotides, the CDR3 is TGCGCCAGCAGCCGGACTCAGGGAGAAGCTTTCTTT. It is translated as CASSRTQGEAFF.

This chain joins TRBV28 and TRBJ1-5; tentative D call: TRBD1 (6 bases). The CDR3 has 15 residues. Germline V CDR1 and CDR2: MDHEN, SYDVKM. The V and J ends lost 6 bases and 0 bases respectively, with 12 bases between them. For the CDR3, the DNA is TGTGCCAGCAGCCGGACAGTCCATAGCAATCAGCCCCAGCATTTT. Protein sequence: CASSRTVHSNQPQHF.

The CDR3 loop reads CASSQGQGTIQYF. The CDR3 nucleotides are TGTGCCAGCAGCCAAGGACAGGGTACCATTCAGTACTTC. The chain combines TRBV14 with TRBJ2-4, with 7 bases matching TRBD1. Germline V gives CDR1 SGHDN, CDR2 FVKESK. The V gene end was trimmed by 1 base and the J gene end by 9 bases; junction bases not matched to a gene: 3. This CDR3 comprises 13 residues.

The chain employs TRBV14 and TRBJ1-3; 7 bases agree with TRBD1. This CDR3 contains 18 residues. V trimming: 0 bases; J trimming: 0 bases; junction bases outside the gene matches: 8. Germline values: CDR1 SGHDN, CDR2 FVKESK. The CDR3: CASSQERWGTASGNTIYF. Here the CDR3 DNA reads TGTGCCAGCAGCCAAGAACGGTGGGGGACAGCCTCTGGAAACACCATATATTTT.

The chain couples TRBV27 to TRBJ1-6, with D perhaps matching TRBD1 (5 bases). V shed 8 bases and J shed 1 base, with 21 bases lying between them. CDR1 is MNHEY, CDR2 SMNVEV, per germline (reference sequence). The CDR3 is made up of 18 amino acids. The CDR3 protein is CASRPRWGERSYNSPLHF. In DNA, the CDR3 is TGTGCCAGCCGACCTCGGTGGGGGGAAAGATCCTATAATTCACCCCTCCACTTT.

The chain joins TRBV30 to TRBJ1-6, with D uncertain. Germline V gives CDR1 GTSNPN, CDR2 SVGIG (reference sequence). The CDR3 has 11 residues. V was trimmed by 3 bases and J by 6 bases, leaving 3 bases between them. This CDR3 is CAWRRNSPLHF. In DNA, the CDR3 is TGTGCCTGGAGGCGTAATTCACCCCTCCACTTT.

This clone was observed a single time. V gene TRBV7-8 combines with J gene TRBJ1-5; perhaps TRBD1 as D (6 bases). The CDR3 contains 15 residues. Germline V CDR1 and CDR2: SGHVS, FQNEAQ. Trimming cost V 5 bases and J 9 bases, with 20 bases left between them. CDR3 coding DNA: TGTGCCAGCAGCCCACAAAGCCCGGGGGCTGGGCCCCAGCATTTT. As protein: CASSPQSPGAGPQHF.

The count of this clone is one. In nucleotides, the CDR3 is TGTGCCAGCAGTGGGGGACAGGGGGCAAATCAGCCCCAGCATTTT. It encodes CASSGGQGANQPQHF. V gene TRBV2 combines with J gene TRBJ1-5; 12 nucleotides match TRBD1. Germline CDR1 and CDR2: SNHLY and FYNNEI. The CDR3 spans 15 residues. Germline trimming cut 4 bases from V and 4 bases from J; bases unmatched to any gene: 2.

The gene calls are TRBV10-3 and TRBJ2-1, with D maybe TRBD1 (5 bases). CDR1 ENHRY and CDR2 SYGVKD come from the germline V gene. Trimming shortened V by 6 bases and J by 6 bases, and 12 bases separated the two germline ends. The CDR3 is 13 amino acids. The CDR3 loop reads CAISVGQANEQFF. The CDR3 nucleotides read TGTGCCATCAGCGTCGGACAAGCCAATGAGCAGTTCTTC.